Presented here are 14 T cell receptor beta chains from one specimen sequenced in a study of T cell clonotyping in hematopoietic cell transplantation. Generated by immunoSEQ multiplex PCR, the TCRdb table keeps only in-frame clones and is missing some. The data contain approximately 70,000 clones, over 90% of them singletons. Source material: peripheral blood mononuclear cells. The source of these receptors is a man in his fifties or sixties in good health. Some clones in this sample may be carry-over from other donors' samples.

The genes are TRBV4-2 and TRBJ1-5; D may be TRBD1 (5 bases). Deletions cut 0 bases from V and 7 bases from J, with 16 bases between. CDR1 is LGHNA and CDR2 is YNFKEQ in the germline V gene. This CDR3 spans 16 amino acids. CDR3 residues: CASSQEDGGVSQPQHF. DNA for the CDR3: TGTGCCAGCAGCCAAGAAGACGGGGGGGTCAGCCAGCCCCAGCATTTT.

This rearrangement joins TRBV27 to TRBJ1-1; no reliable D call. This CDR3 is built from 13 residues. V was pared by 2 bases and J by 3 bases, with 7 bases between. Per germline, CDR1 MNHEY and CDR2 SMNVEV (reference sequence). The CDR3 region has the DNA TGTGCCAGCAGTTTACTCCAGTACACTGAAGCTTTCTTT. Translating gives CASSLLQYTEAFF.

This sequence joins TRBV2 and TRBJ2-5; D is possibly TRBD2 (5 bases). Germline V gene lookup returns CDR1 SNHLY and CDR2 FYNNEI. This CDR3 region has 12 residues. V was trimmed by 4 bases and J by 5 bases, leaving 8 bases between them. CDR3 protein: CASSVGGETQYF. CDR3 DNA: TGTGCCAGCAGTGTCGGCGGGGAGACCCAGTACTTC.

The genes are TRBV11-2 and TRBJ2-5, with D unclear. The CDR3 sequence is 14 residues long. Per the germline V gene, CDR1 is SGHAT and CDR2 is FQNNGV. V lost 3 bases and J 1 base, leaving 9 bases between the germline ends. CDR3 region: CASSFASLQETQYF. DNA for the CDR3: TGTGCCAGCAGCTTCGCTTCCCTCCAAGAGACCCAGTACTTC.

V gene TRBV7-2 combines with J gene TRBJ2-2; a possible D gene is TRBD1 (6 bases). The CDR3 runs 17 residues. Per germline, CDR1 SGHTA and CDR2 FQGNSA. The V end lost 1 base, the J end lost 0 bases, and 12 bases lay between the germline ends. CDR3 nucleotide sequence: TGTGCCAGCAGCTTAGGGGTAGGGGGAACGAACACCGGGGAGCTGTTTTTT. It encodes CASSLGVGGTNTGELFF. Filled out from reference TRBV7-2 and TRBJ2-2, the complete variable domain reads GAGVSQSPSNKVTEKGKDVELRCDPISGHTALYWYRQSLGQGLEFLIYFQGNSAPDKSGLPSDRFSAERTGGSVSTLTIQRTQQEDSAVYLCASSLGVGGTNTGELFFGEGSRLTVL.

This clone was counted once. This rearrangement joins TRBV10-3 to TRBJ2-7; 8 positions agree with TRBD1. The V segment lost 3 bases and the J segment 3 bases; nucleotides outside the gene matches: 4. The CDR3 consists of 14 residues. Germline loops: CDR1 ENHRY, CDR2 SYGVKD. CDR3 nucleotides: TGTGCCATCAGTGAATCGGGACAGGTCTACGAGCAGTACTTC. Translating gives CAISESGQVYEQYF.

The chain uses TRBV19 and TRBJ1-5, with TRBD1 matching over 7 bases. The CDR3 consists of 15 residues. V trimming: 7 bases; J trimming: 2 bases; junction bases outside the gene matches: 8. Germline CDR1 is LNHDA and CDR2 is SQIVND (reference sequence). CDR3 in amino acids: CASKNDRVGNQPQHF. CDR3 in DNA: TGTGCCAGTAAAAATGACAGGGTTGGCAATCAGCCCCAGCATTTT.

The chain has TRBV5-4 and TRBJ2-5, with D possibly matching TRBD1 (6 bases). This CDR3 has 14 residues. Germline lookup yields CDR1 SGHNT and CDR2 YYREEE (reference sequence). The V end was cut by 2 bases, the J end by 3 bases, with 11 bases between. The CDR3 protein is CASSLEGVKETQYF. CDR3 coding DNA: TGTGCCAGCAGCTTAGAGGGGGTAAAAGAGACCCAGTACTTC.

The CDR3 nucleotides are TGTGCCAGCAGTTCACTCCGGGACAGCTCCTACGAGCAGTACTTC. As protein: CASSSLRDSSYEQYF. V usage is TRBV28 and J usage is TRBJ2-7, with 7 bases fitting TRBD1. The CDR3 totals 15 residues. V gave up 4 bases and J gave up 0 bases; unmatched junction bases: 6. Germline V gives CDR1 MDHEN, CDR2 SYDVKM.

The chain links TRBV29-1 to TRBJ1-1, with D unclear. V lost 3 bases and J 5 bases, leaving 13 bases between the germline ends. This CDR3 region has 13 residues. Germline V gene sequence: CDR1 SQVTM, CDR2 ANQGSEA. The CDR3 region has the DNA TGCAGCGTTGAGGCTCTCGAGGAGACTGAAGCTTTCTTT. As protein: CSVEALEETEAFF.

The rearrangement joins TRBV2 to TRBJ2-5, with D unclear. From germline, CDR1 is SNHLY and CDR2 FYNNEI. V shed 7 bases and J shed 1 base, with 13 bases lying between them. This CDR3 contains 14 residues. The CDR3 nucleotides are TGTGCCAGCATGAAGGCTGTCACCCAAGAGACCCAGTACTTC. Protein: CASMKAVTQETQYF.

Comment on this clone: At the DNA level, this CDR3 is encoded by other sequences in the same sample as well. CDR3 DNA: TGTGCCAGCAGTTACTCGTTAGACAGTTCCTACGAGCAGTACTTC. Translating gives CASSYSLDSSYEQYF. The rearrangement uses TRBV6-5 and TRBJ2-7; the D gene is possibly TRBD1 (5 bases). The germline V gene encodes CDR1 MNHEY and CDR2 SVGAGI. The CDR3 sequence is 15 residues long. Deletions cut 0 bases from V and 1 base from J, with 10 bases between.

This chain joins TRBV6-1 and TRBJ2-5; D could derive from TRBD1 or TRBD2 (5 bases each). V lost 5 bases, J lost 2 bases, and 12 bases lay in between. The CDR3 spans 14 residues. Germline CDR1 MNHNS, CDR2 SASEGT. CDR3 sequence: CASSPSGPQETQYF. The CDR3 DNA reads as TGTGCCAGCAGTCCGTCGGGGCCACAAGAGACCCAGTACTTC.

This chain links TRBV7-2 with TRBJ1-2; 8 positions agree with TRBD1. Trimming took 1 base from V and 8 from J; bases not matched to a gene: 9. Germline loops: CDR1 SGHTA, CDR2 FQGNSA. The CDR3 runs to 15 residues. The CDR3 coding sequence is TGTGCCAGCAGCTTAGATCCGGACAGGGTGTGGGGCTACACCTTC. It translates to CASSLDPDRVWGYTF.